A selection of T cell receptor beta chains follows, all from one sample in a study of healthy donors' naive CD4 and CD8 T cells. From the reads, TCRdb called clonotypes with MiXCR, one entry per CDR3 protein. The sample contains 180,000 or so distinct CDR3 sequences, over 60% of which appear only once. The specimen was naive CD4+ and CD8+ T cells sorted from blood, pooled from several donors. All receptors come from a pool of human donors in good health; the sample pools cells from several healthy donors. The CDR3 runs from the conserved cysteine through the conserved F or W. The order of the fields is V gene, D gene, clone size, J gene, CDR3 DNA, CDR3 protein. A D gene is named only where the DNA matches it firmly. Clone size is not always given. Where it is, it says once, few, many or a class for expanded clones.

TRBV29-1,.,.,TRBJ2-1,TGCAGCGTTGTAACCCAAAGGCAGATCAATGAGCAGTTCTTC,CSVVTQRQINEQFF
TRBV5-4,.,once,TRBJ2-3,TGTGCCAGCAGCCTCCTTAGAGAGAATACGCAGTATTTT,CASSLLRENTQYF
TRBV6-1,TRBD2,once,TRBJ2-1,TGTGCCAGCAGCGTACTAGCGGGAGGGCCCAGGGAGCAGTTCTTC,CASSVLAGGPREQFF
TRBV6-5,TRBD1,.,TRBJ2-2,TGTGCCAGCATCAAACGACAGGGGACCCCCGGGGAGCTGTTTTTT,CASIKRQGTPGELFF
TRBV27,TRBD1,.,TRBJ1-1,TGTGCCAGCAGTTTCTGGACAGGGTCGAACACTGAAGCTTTCTTT,CASSFWTGSNTEAFF
TRBV6-5,.,few,TRBJ2-1,TGTGCCAGCAGCCCCTCTATCCATGAGCAGTTCTTC,CASSPSIHEQFF
TRBV6-5,TRBD1,once,TRBJ2-2,TGTGCCAGCAGTTATGGAGACAGGGGCGACACCGGGGAGCTGTTTTTT,CASSYGDRGDTGELFF
TRBV29-1,.,.,TRBJ1-5,TGCAGCGTTGTATATGGAAACGGGCAGCCCCAGCATTTT,CSVVYGNGQPQHF
TRBV29-1,TRBD1,.,TRBJ2-5,TGCAGCCTGAAAGGGGGCGCGGGTGAGACCCAGTACTTC,CSLKGGAGETQYF
TRBV6-5,.,.,TRBJ2-7,TGTGCCAGCAGTTACTCGACTGGGGCCGCGGCCTACGAGCAGTACTTC,CASSYSTGAAAYEQYF
TRBV11-1,.,.,TRBJ2-7,TGTGCCAGCAGCCCGGGCGGGCAGTCACTTACCTACGAGCAGTACTTC,CASSPGGQSLTYEQYF
TRBV6-5,.,.,TRBJ1-1,TGTGCCAGCAGTAAAAGGGGCGGTCGCGACACTGAAGCTTTCTTT,CASSKRGGRDTEAFF
TRBV6-5,TRBD1,.,TRBJ1-1,TGTGCCACTATCGGGACAGGGGCCGGAGCTTTCTTT,CATIGTGAGAFF
TRBV20-1,TRBD2,.,TRBJ2-5,TGCAGTGCTGCTCGGACTAGCGGGGTAGAGACCCAGTACTTC,CSAARTSGVETQYF
TRBV2,.,.,TRBJ2-3,TGTGCCAGCAGTGAAAGACGTCAGGGGAGCACAGATACGCAGTATTTT,CASSERRQGSTDTQYF
TRBV29-1,TRBD2,once,TRBJ2-7,TGCAGCGTCCTACCTACTAGCGGGAGCGGGTACGAGCAGTACTTC,CSVLPTSGSGYEQYF
TRBV6-5,.,once,TRBJ1-5,TGTGCCGGACGGGGCCTGGGGAGCAATCAGCCCCAGCATTTT,CAGRGLGSNQPQHF
TRBV19,TRBD1,few,TRBJ1-5,TGTGCCAGTAGAAATTCCGGGACAGGGAACCAGCCCCAGCATTTT,CASRNSGTGNQPQHF
TRBV5-5,.,.,TRBJ2-1,TGTGCCAGCAGCTTGGTGGCGGGAACCTACAATGAGCAGTTCTTC,CASSLVAGTYNEQFF
TRBV27,.,.,TRBJ2-1,TGTGCCAGCAGTCCCGGACTACGTCCCTCCTACAATGAGCAGTTCTTC,CASSPGLRPSYNEQFF
TRBV19,TRBD1,.,TRBJ1-5,TGTGCCAGTGTCCTGGGAGGGGGCAGCAATCAGCCCCAGCATTTT,CASVLGGGSNQPQHF
TRBV18,TRBD1,.,TRBJ2-1,TGTGCCAGCTCACCCTTCCGGACAGGGCGAGACAATGAGCAGTTCTTC,CASSPFRTGRDNEQFF
TRBV6-2/TRBV6-3,TRBD2,.,TRBJ2-7,TGTGCCAGCAGTTACTCGAGGACTAGCGTCAGCTACGAGCAGTACTTC,CASSYSRTSVSYEQYF
TRBV11-1,.,.,TRBJ2-1,TGTGCCAGCAGCGCAGGACTGGGGTCCTACAATGAGCAGTTCTTC,CASSAGLGSYNEQFF
TRBV27,.,once,TRBJ2-2,TGTGCCAGCAGTTTGGTACAGGGTTGGACCGGGGAGCTGTTTTTT,CASSLVQGWTGELFF
TRBV18,.,.,TRBJ1-2,TGTGCCAGCTCACCACTTGAGAGGGATGGCTACACCTTC,CASSPLERDGYTF
TRBV27,.,few,TRBJ2-5,TGTGCCAGCAGGGGGTTGGAGACCCAGTACTTC,CASRGLETQYF
TRBV29-1,.,.,TRBJ1-2,TGCAGCGTTAATTTAATTACCCGGCCGGACTATGGCTACACCTTC,CSVNLITRPDYGYTF
TRBV24-1,TRBD2,.,TRBJ2-1,TGTGCCACCGTAACCGGGACTAGCGGTTCATCCTACAATGAGCAGTTCTTC,CATVTGTSGSSYNEQFF
TRBV6-6,.,.,TRBJ2-7,TGTGCCAGCAGTCTCCGGGACGGTACCTACGAGCAGTACTTC,CASSLRDGTYEQYF
TRBV19,.,.,TRBJ2-5,TGTGCCAGGATCCTGGGCAGGGAAGAGACCCAGTACTTC,CARILGREETQYF
TRBV6-5,TRBD2,.,TRBJ2-2,TGTGCCAGCAGCCCCATGGCGGGAGTTTCGGGGGAGCTGTTTTTT,CASSPMAGVSGELFF
TRBV27,TRBD2,.,TRBJ2-1,TGTGCCAGCAGTGTTAGCGGGGGAGAGCATGAGCAGTTCTTC,CASSVSGGEHEQFF
TRBV12-3/TRBV12-4,TRBD1,.,TRBJ2-3,TGTGCCAGCAGAACCGGGACAGGGGGCACAGATACGCAGTATTTT,CASRTGTGGTDTQYF
TRBV29-1,.,.,TRBJ2-5,TGCAGCGTTGGGCAGCAAGAGACCCAGTACTTC,CSVGQQETQYF
TRBV18,TRBD1,.,TRBJ2-7,TGTGCCAGCTCACCGGACGGGACAGTCGCCGAGCAGTACTTC,CASSPDGTVAEQYF
TRBV24-1,.,.,TRBJ2-5,TGTGCCACCAGTGGGCTAGGGGAGACCCAGTACTTC,CATSGLGETQYF
TRBV27,TRBD1,.,TRBJ2-7,TGTGCCAGCAGTTTTACAGGGGGCGTGGGTTACGAGCAGTACTTC,CASSFTGGVGYEQYF
TRBV15,.,few,TRBJ2-2,TGTGCCACCAGCAGAGGACTAGCCGGGGAGCTGTTTTTT,CATSRGLAGELFF
TRBV11-2,TRBD1,.,TRBJ2-7,TGTGCCAGCAGCTTACATCGCCAGGGGGCCAACGAGCAGTACTTC,CASSLHRQGANEQYF
TRBV29-1,.,.,TRBJ2-1,TGCAGCCTTTCGGACTGGGATAATGAGCAGTTCTTC,CSLSDWDNEQFF
TRBV6-1,TRBD1,.,TRBJ1-2,TGTGCCAGCAGTGAAGACGGAGGGGGCGGCTATGGCTACACCTTC,CASSEDGGGGYGYTF